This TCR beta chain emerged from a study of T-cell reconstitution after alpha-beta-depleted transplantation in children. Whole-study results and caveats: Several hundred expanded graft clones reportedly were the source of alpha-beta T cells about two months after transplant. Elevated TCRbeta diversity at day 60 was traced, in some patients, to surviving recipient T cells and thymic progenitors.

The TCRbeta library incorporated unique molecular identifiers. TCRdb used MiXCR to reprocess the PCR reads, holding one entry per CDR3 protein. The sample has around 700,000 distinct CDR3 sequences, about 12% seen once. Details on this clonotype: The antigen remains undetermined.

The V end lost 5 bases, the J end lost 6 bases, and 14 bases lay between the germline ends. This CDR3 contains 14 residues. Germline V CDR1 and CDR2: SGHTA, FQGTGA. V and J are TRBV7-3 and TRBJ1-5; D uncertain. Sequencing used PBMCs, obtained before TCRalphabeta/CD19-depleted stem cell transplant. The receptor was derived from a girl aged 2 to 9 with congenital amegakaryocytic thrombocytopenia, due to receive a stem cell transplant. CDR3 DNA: TGTGCCAGCAGCCACAATCTAGGAAGTCAGCCCCAGCATTTT. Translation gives CASSHNLGSQPQHF.